This entry features one T cell receptor beta chain sequence. Its specificity is not known. The method was immunoSEQ multiplex PCR; TCRdb's version includes in-frame clones alone and lacks a portion of them. Among approximately 980,000 clones listed, about 80% were seen once. The sample belongs to a study of shared clonotypes between healthy human individuals. Study-wide findings and caveats: Sharing across four donors was highest in naive CD4 (roughly 5%) and lowest in memory CD8 (approximately 0.4%).

Germline CDR1 SGHTA, CDR2 FQGNSA. V lost 7 bases and J lost 0, with 12 bases in between. CDR3 length equals 14 residues. V is TRBV7-2 and J is TRBJ1-2; D not resolved. Material for sequencing was memory CD4+ T cells sorted from blood. Subset in this sample: CD45RA-negative fraction. The sequence derives from a man aged 18 to 29 in good health. The CDR3 region is CASTGVLANYGYTF. CDR3 DNA: TGTGCCAGCACTGGGGTACTAGCTAACTATGGCTACACCTTC.